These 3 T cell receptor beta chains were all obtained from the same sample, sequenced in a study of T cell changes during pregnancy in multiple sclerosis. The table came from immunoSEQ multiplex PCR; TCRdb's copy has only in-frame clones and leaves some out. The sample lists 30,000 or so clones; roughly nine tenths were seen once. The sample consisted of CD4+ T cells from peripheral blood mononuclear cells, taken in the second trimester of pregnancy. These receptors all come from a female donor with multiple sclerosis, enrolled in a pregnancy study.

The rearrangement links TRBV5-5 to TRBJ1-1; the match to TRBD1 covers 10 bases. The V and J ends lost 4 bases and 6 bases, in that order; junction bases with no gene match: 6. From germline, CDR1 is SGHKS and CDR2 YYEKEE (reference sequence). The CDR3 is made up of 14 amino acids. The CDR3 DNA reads TGTGCCAGCAGCCGCTGGACAGGGGGTTCTGAAGCTTTCTTT. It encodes CASSRWTGGSEAFF.

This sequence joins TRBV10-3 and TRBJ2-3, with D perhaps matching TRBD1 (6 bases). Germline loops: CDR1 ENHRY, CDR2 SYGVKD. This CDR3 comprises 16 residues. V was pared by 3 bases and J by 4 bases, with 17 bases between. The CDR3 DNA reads TGTGCCATCAGTGATTCGGGGACACCGATCGCAGATACGCAGTATTTT. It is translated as CAISDSGTPIADTQYF.

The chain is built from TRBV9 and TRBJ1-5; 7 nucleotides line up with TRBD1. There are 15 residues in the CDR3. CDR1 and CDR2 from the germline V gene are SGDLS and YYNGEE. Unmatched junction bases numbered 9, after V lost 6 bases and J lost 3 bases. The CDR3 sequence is CASNPGTEDNQPQHF. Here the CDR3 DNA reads TGTGCCAGCAACCCCGGGACAGAGGACAATCAGCCCCAGCATTTT.